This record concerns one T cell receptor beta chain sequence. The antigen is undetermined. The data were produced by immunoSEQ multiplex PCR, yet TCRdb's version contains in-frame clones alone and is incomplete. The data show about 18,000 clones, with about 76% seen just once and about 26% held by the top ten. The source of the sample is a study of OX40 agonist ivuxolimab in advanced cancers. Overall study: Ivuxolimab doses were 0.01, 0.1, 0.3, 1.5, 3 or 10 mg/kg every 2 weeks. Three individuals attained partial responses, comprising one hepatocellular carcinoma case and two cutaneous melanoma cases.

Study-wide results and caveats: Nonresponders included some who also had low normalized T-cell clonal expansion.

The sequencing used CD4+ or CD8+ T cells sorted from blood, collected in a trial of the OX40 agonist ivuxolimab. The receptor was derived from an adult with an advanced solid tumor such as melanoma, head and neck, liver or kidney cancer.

CDR3 in amino acids: CASSEPTQYEQYF. The CDR3 nucleotides are TGTGCCAGCAGCGAGCCGACACAATACGAGCAGTACTTC. This chain links TRBV5-5 with TRBJ2-7; D unclear. This CDR3 is 13 amino acids long. The V end was cut by 4 bases, the J end by 4 bases, with 12 bases between. Germline V lookup: CDR1 SGHKS, CDR2 YYEKEE (reference sequence). Full variable domain (remainder filled in from reference TRBV5-5 and TRBJ2-7): DAGVTQSPTHLIKTRGQQVTLRCSPISGHKSVSWYQQVLGQGPQFIFQYYEKEERGRGNFPDRFSARQFPNYSSELNVNALLLGDSALYLCASSEPTQYEQYFGPGTRLTVT.